This entry lists 14 T cell receptor beta chains sequenced from one sample in a study of blood T cells in healthy people across ages. Then a second PCR, running about 7 to 11 cycles, was carried out with a sample-barcoded 5' primer and a J-beta primer mix. TCRdb ran MiXCR on the 5' RACE reads and lists one entry per CDR3 protein. The sample yields 950,000 to 1,200,000 distinct CDR3 sequences, more than 30% seen once. The sequencing input was blood. All receptors come from a man between 18 and 35 years old in good health.

The chain recombines TRBV9 with TRBJ2-2, with D possibly TRBD2 on 8 matching bases. This CDR3 region has 15 residues. Trimming left V 3 bases short and J 6 bases short, with 15 bases between. Germline assignment: CDR1 SGDLS and CDR2 YYNGEE. DNA for the CDR3: TGTGCCAGCAGCGCCGGGGGGGGACAGTCCGGGGAGCTGTTTTTT. It yields the protein CASSAGGGQSGELFF.

This chain joins TRBV20-1 and TRBJ1-1; D uncertain. V dropped 0 bases and J dropped 7 bases, with 6 bases sitting between them. The germline CDR1 and CDR2 sequences are DFQATT and SNEGSKA (reference sequence). The CDR3 totals 11 residues. The CDR3 spells CSAREAYEAFF. CDR3 bases: TGCAGTGCTAGAGAGGCCTATGAAGCTTTCTTT.

This chain connects TRBV20-1 to TRBJ2-5; D may be TRBD1 (6 bases). V lost 6 bases, J lost 0 bases, and 23 bases lay in between. Germline values: CDR1 DFQATT, CDR2 SNEGSKA (reference sequence). The CDR3 is 17 amino acids. CDR3 coding DNA: TGCAGTGCCGCATCGTACAGGGAAACTTCTTACCAAGAGACCCAGTACTTC. Translating it yields CSAASYRETSYQETQYF.

V and J are TRBV19 and TRBJ2-7; the D gene could be TRBD1 or TRBD2 (6 bases each). The germline gives CDR1 LNHDA, CDR2 SQIVND (reference sequence). The CDR3 runs to 13 residues. V was cut by 1 base and J by 7 bases, with 11 bases left in between. DNA for the CDR3: TGTGCCAGTAGTATAGCCGGGGGCGATGAGCAGTACTTC. Encoded protein: CASSIAGGDEQYF.

This clonotype appeared once. The chain uses TRBV6-2 or TRBV6-3 and TRBJ1-5; D uncertain. Germline loops: CDR1 MNHEY, CDR2 SVGEGT. Trimming cost V 3 bases and J 5 bases, with 11 bases left between them. This CDR3 region has 14 residues. The CDR3 region is CASSYWQVDQPQHF. DNA of the CDR3: TGTGCCAGCAGTTATTGGCAGGTCGATCAGCCCCAGCATTTT.

The table lists this clonotype with a few counts. The J gene is TRBJ1-1, the V gene TRBV2; weak D call: TRBD1 (6 bases). CDR1 is SNHLY, CDR2 FYNNEI, per germline. V lost 8 bases and J 6 bases, leaving 10 bases between the germline ends. The CDR3 has 11 amino acids. The DNA of the CDR3 is TGTGCCAGCGACAGGTCCCCTGAAGCTTTCTTT. Amino acid sequence: CASDRSPEAFF.

The DNA of the CDR3 is TGTGCCAGCAGCTTGGCCTCCGGGACAGGGGGCGCAGATACGCAGTATTTT. Protein product: CASSLASGTGGADTQYF. V and J are TRBV5-5 and TRBJ2-3; 12 bases are a match to TRBD1. This CDR3 contains 17 residues. Germline V gene sequence: CDR1 SGHKS, CDR2 YYEKEE (reference sequence). The ends lost 0 bases at V and 4 bases at J; junction bases unmatched: 6.

Many counts were recorded for this clonotype. The chain links TRBV27 to TRBJ1-2; D remains ambiguous. This CDR3 contains 13 residues. Germline CDR1 reads MNHEY; CDR2 reads SMNVEV (reference sequence). V gave up 6 bases and J gave up 4 bases, with 12 bases separating them. CDR3 nucleotides: TGTGCCAGCAGCCCCACCGAGCTCTATGGCTACACCTTC. Its protein product is CASSPTELYGYTF.

The chain is built from TRBV6-5 and TRBJ2-5; maybe TRBD1 (6 bases). V was clipped by 7 bases and J by 3 bases, with 18 bases between them. The CDR3 has 15 amino acids. In germline, CDR1 is MNHEY, CDR2 SVGAGI. The CDR3 bases are TGTGCCAGCACTGCCCAAACAGGGTCCGAAGAGACCCAGTACTTC. Its protein product is CASTAQTGSEETQYF.

The sample holds one count of this clonotype. This chain's CDR3 is CASSQDSRSSTYEQYF. CDR3 coding DNA: TGCGCCAGCAGCCAAGATAGTCGGAGCTCTACCTACGAGCAGTACTTC. The chain recombines TRBV4-3 with TRBJ2-7; D not certain. V dropped 0 bases and J dropped 2 bases, with 14 bases sitting between them. From germline, CDR1 is LGHNA and CDR2 YSLEER. This CDR3 spans 16 amino acids.

The chain carries TRBV29-1 and TRBJ1-2; D call uncertain. CDR1 and CDR2 from the germline V gene are SQVTM and ANQGSEA. The CDR3 totals 13 residues. V was pared by 3 bases and J by 0 bases, with 8 bases between. The DNA for the CDR3 is TGCAGCGTTGAGTCTGGAACTAACTATGGCTACACCTTC. Translating gives CSVESGTNYGYTF.

This clonotype was counted only a few times. The CDR3 DNA sequence: TGTGCCAGCAGCGTACAGGGGGCGTACCAAGAGACCCAGTACTTC. This codes for CASSVQGAYQETQYF. The chain employs TRBV9 and TRBJ2-5, with 8 bases lining up with TRBD1. J lost 0 bases, V lost 1 base, and 2 bases had no gene match. This CDR3 contains 15 residues. The germline gives CDR1 SGDLS, CDR2 YYNGEE. The whole variable domain, remainder taken from reference TRBV9 and TRBJ2-5, is DSGVTQTPKHLITATGQRVTLRCSPRSGDLSVYWYQQSLDQGLQFLIQYYNGEERAKGNILERFSAQQFPDLHSELNLSSLELGDSALYFCASSVQGAYQETQYFGPGTRLLVL.

Comment on this clonotype: A much bigger clone sits one base away, suggesting this may be a read error. The chain uses TRBV12-3 or TRBV12-4 and TRBJ2-1; D unclear. This CDR3 contains 13 residues. Trimming shortened V by 3 bases and J by 10 bases, and 13 bases separated the two germline ends. The CDR3 coding sequence is TGTGCCAGCAGTTTTGGTCTCTCCTACGAGCAGTTCTTC. It is translated as CASSFGLSYEQFF.

The chain combines TRBV20-1 with TRBJ1-2; TRBD1 might be the D (6 bases). Germline CDR1 reads DFQATT; CDR2 reads SNEGSKA (reference sequence). V lost 4 bases to trimming and J lost 5 bases, with 14 bases between them. The CDR3 extends over 13 amino acids. The CDR3 loop is CSATTGLGYGYTF. The CDR3 DNA is TGCAGTGCTACTACAGGGTTGGGGTATGGCTACACCTTC.